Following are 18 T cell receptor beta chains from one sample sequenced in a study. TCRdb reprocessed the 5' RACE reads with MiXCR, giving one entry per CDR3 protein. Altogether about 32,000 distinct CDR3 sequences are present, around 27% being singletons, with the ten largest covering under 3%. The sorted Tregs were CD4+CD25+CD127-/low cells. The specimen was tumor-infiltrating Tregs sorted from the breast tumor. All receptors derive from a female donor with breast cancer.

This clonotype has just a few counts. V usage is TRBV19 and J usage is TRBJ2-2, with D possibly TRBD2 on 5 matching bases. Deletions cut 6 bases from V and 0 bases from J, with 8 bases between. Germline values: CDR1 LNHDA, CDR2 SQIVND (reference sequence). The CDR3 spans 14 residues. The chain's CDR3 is CASRGGPNTGELFF. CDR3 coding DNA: TGTGCCAGTAGGGGCGGGCCGAACACCGGGGAGCTGTTTTTT.

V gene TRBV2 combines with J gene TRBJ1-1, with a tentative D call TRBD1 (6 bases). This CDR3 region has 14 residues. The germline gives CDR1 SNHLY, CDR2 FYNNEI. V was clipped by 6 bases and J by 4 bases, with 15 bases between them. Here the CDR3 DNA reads TGTGCCAGCAGAGAGCGGGGGCGGGTCACTGAAGCTTTCTTT. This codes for CASRERGRVTEAFF.

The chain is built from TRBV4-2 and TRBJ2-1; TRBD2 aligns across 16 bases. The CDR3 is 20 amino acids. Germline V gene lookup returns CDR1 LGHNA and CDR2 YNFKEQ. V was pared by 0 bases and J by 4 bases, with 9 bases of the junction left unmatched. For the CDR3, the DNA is TGTGCCAGCAGCCAAGATACGGGACTAGCGGGAGGGCCAGATTACAATGAGCAGTTCTTC. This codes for CASSQDTGLAGGPDYNEQFF.

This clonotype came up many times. CDR3 region: CASSLNRGEDGYTF. CDR3 bases: TGCGCCAGCAGCTTAAACAGGGGAGAGGATGGCTACACCTTC. The chain uses TRBV5-1 and TRBJ1-2; 7 nucleotides agree with TRBD1. V was clipped by 2 bases and J by 6 bases; unmatched bases: 7. From germline, CDR1 is SGHRS and CDR2 YFSETQ. The CDR3 runs 14 residues.

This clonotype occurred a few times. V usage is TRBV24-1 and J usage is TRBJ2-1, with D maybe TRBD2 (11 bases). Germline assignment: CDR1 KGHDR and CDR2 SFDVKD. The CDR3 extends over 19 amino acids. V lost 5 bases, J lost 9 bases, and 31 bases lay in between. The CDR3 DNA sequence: TGTGCCACCAGTGGGACAGGGGGAATTAGCGGGAGGGCCGGGGGTGAGCAGTTCTTC. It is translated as CATSGTGGISGRAGGEQFF.

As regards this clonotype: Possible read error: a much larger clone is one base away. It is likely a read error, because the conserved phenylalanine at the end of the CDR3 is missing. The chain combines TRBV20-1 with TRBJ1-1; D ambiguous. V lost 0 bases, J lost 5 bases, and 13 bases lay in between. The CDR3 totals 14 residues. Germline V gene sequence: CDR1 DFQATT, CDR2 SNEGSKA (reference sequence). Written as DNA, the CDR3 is TGCAGTGCTAGAGAAGGAGGCAGCGGGACTGAAGCTTTCCTT. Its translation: CSAREGGSGTEAFL.

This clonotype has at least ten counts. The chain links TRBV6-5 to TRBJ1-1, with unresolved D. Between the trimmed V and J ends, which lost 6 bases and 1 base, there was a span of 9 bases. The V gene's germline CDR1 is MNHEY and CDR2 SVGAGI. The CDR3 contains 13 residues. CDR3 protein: CASRSPGNTEAFF. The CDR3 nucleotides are TGTGCCAGCAGATCCCCAGGGAACACTGAAGCTTTCTTT.

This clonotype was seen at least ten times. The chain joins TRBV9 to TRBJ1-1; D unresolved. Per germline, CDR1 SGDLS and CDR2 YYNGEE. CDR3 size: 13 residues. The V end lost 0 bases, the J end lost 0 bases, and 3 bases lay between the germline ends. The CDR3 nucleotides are TGTGCCAGCAGCGTAGGTATGAACACTGAAGCTTTCTTT. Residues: CASSVGMNTEAFF.

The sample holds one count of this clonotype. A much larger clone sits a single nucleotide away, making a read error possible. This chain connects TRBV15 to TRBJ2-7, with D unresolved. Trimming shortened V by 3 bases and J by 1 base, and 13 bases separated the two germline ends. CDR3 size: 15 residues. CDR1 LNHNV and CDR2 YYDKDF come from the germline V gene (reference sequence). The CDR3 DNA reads TGTGCCACCAGCAGTGCGAGGTTCACTTCCTACGAGCAGTACTTC. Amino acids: CATSSARFTSYEQYF.

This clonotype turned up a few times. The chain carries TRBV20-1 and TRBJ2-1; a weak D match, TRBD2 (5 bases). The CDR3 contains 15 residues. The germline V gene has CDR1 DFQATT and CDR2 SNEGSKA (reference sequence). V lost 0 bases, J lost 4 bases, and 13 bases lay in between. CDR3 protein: CSARDLGVGYNEQFF. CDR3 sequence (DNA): TGCAGTGCTAGAGATTTGGGAGTGGGGTACAATGAGCAGTTCTTC.

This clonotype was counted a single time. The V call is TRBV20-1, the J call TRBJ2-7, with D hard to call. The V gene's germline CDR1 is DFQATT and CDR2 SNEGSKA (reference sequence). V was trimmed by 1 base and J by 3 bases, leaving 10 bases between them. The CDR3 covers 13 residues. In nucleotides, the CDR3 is TGCAGTGCTAGAGTTGAGCATCACTACGAGCAGTACTTC. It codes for CSARVEHHYEQYF.

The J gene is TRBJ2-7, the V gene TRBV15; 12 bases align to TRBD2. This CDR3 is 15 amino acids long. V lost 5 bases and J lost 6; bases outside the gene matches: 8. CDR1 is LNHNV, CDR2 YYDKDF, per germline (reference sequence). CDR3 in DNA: TGTGCCACCAGCTCCCTAGCGGGAGGGCCCCGCGAGCAGTACTTC. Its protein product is CATSSLAGGPREQYF.

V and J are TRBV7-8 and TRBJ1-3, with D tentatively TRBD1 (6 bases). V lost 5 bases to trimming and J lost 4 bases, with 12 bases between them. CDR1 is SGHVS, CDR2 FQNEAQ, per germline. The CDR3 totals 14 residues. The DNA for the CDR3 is TGTGCCAGCAGCCCGAGGACAGTCGGAAACACCATATATTTT. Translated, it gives CASSPRTVGNTIYF.

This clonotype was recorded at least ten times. CDR3 nucleotide sequence: TGTGCCAGCAGCTTAGATCCTCGGGATAATTCACCCCTCCACTTT. It translates to CASSLDPRDNSPLHF. The rearrangement links TRBV11-2 to TRBJ1-6; D is uncertain. V was clipped by 0 bases and J by 5 bases, with 8 bases between them. From germline, CDR1 is SGHAT and CDR2 FQNNGV. CDR3 length: 15 amino acids.

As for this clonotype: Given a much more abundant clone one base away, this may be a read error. CDR3 bases: TGTGCCGGCAGCTTGACTGGGGGGGCTACTGAAGCTTTCTTT. Its translation: CAGSLTGGATEAFF. This sequence joins TRBV7-3 and TRBJ1-1; TRBD1 might be the D (6 bases). Germline V lookup: CDR1 SGHTA, CDR2 FQGTGA. This CDR3 region has 14 residues. The variable domain in full, completed from reference TRBV7-3 and TRBJ1-1, reads GAGVSQTPSNKVTEKGKYVELRCDPISGHTALYWYRQSLGQGPEFLIYFQGTGAADDSGLPNDRFFAVRPEGSVSTLKIQRTERGDSAVYLCAGSLTGGATEAFFGQGTRLTVV.

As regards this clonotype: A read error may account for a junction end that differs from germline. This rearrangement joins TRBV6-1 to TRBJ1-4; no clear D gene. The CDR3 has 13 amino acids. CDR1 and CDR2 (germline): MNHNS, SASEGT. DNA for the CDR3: TGTGCCAGCAGTGAGGGCAGTCGGGAAAGACTGTTTTTT. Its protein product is CASSEGSRERLFF.

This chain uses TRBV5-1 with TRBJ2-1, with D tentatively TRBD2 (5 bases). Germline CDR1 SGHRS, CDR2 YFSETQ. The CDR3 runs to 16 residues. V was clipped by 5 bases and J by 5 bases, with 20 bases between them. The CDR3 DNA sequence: TGCGCCAGCAGACTTGAGAATTACGGACTGAACAATGAGCAGTTCTTC. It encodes CASRLENYGLNNEQFF.

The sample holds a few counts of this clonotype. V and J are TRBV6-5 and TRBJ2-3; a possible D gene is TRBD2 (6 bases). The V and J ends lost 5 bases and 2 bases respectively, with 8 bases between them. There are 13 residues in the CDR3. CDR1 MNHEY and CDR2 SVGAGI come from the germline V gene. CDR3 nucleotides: TGTGCCAGCAGTCGGGACTTCACAGATACGCAGTATTTT. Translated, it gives CASSRDFTDTQYF.